The T cell receptor beta chain under discussion was sequenced for a study of T cell changes during pregnancy in multiple sclerosis. Assay used: immunoSEQ multiplex PCR; TCRdb lists only in-frame clones, some missing. The sample lists over 65,000 clones, around 94% occurring once. CDR3 length: 12 residues. Germline loops: CDR1 ENHRY, CDR2 SYGVKD. V gave up 8 bases and J gave up 2 bases, with 9 bases separating them. This receptor was identified in a female donor with multiple sclerosis, enrolled in a pregnancy study. The chain recombines TRBV10-3 with TRBJ1-2; possible D gene TRBD1, 5 bases. Specimen: peripheral blood, collected in the third trimester of pregnancy. CDR3 loop: CAILGGNYGYTF. CDR3 nucleotide sequence: TGTGCCATCCTGGGGGGGAACTATGGCTACACCTTC.